The TCR beta chain described here comes from a study of identical twins. Trimming pared 4 bases from V and 0 bases from J, leaving 7 bases between. Germline CDR1 is SQVTM and CDR2 is ANQGSEA. There are 12 residues in the CDR3. This clonotype was found many times. What it binds is unknown. TCRdb re-derived calls from the 5' RACE reads in MiXCR, one entry per CDR3 protein. The data hold about 1.7 million distinct CDR3 sequences, with less than 40% observed a single time. Whole-study findings and limits: Low generation probability was overrepresented in out-of-frame alpha sequences shared by twins. The presence of invariant MAIT and iNKT cells could partly confound analyses of zero-insertion sequences.

Each donor was a healthy Caucasian. The sequencing input was cord blood. This clonotype originated in a newborn girl in good health. V is TRBV29-1 and J is TRBJ2-7; the D is unclear. This CDR3 reads CSVVSVSYEQYF. CDR3 sequence (DNA): TGCAGCGTTGTCTCCGTCTCCTACGAGCAGTACTTC.